This TCR beta chain was sequenced for a study of human T cells and chemical hapten exposure. Study as a whole: Patients were mainly female, each with alopecia areata, totalis or universalis. TCR yield per sample varied, mainly due to pooled library volumes.

Broader study findings: Expanded TCRs made up significantly more big CDR3 similarity clusters than controls did.

Each CDR3 protein gets one entry after TCRdb re-called the RACE reads with MiXCR. The repertoire has around 190,000 distinct CDR3 sequences, 20% to 25% of them found once; the top ten carry less than 7%. The CDR3 contains 15 residues. The germline CDR1 and CDR2 sequences are SGHRS and YFSETQ. The time point: patch test 1, 2 weeks after DPC sensitization. Treatment noted: therapeutic diphenylcyclopropenone sensitization with weekly scalp DPC. The count of this clonotype is one. Its antigen is still unknown. At one of its ends the junction is not consistent with the germline gene, which may arise from a read error.

Sequences were derived from whole blood, sampled in connection with sensitization to the hapten diphenylcyclopropenone (DPC). The chain links TRBV5-1 to TRBJ2-4, with a possible D match to TRBD1 (6 bases). This TCR came from a woman aged 45 to 65 with alopecia areata. Some clones in this sample may be carry-over from other donors' samples. CDR3: CASSSKTGGENIRYF. The CDR3 nucleotides are TGCGCCAGCAGCTCGAAGACAGGAGGAGAAAACATTCGGTACTTC.